These 9 T cell receptor beta chains were sequenced from one sample in a study of Ad26.COV2.S vaccination and SARS-CoV-2 variants. Treatment reported: roughly 19 received Ad26.COV2.S at low or high dose, single or two shots; five or six received placebo; per-sample allocation not given. Sampling happened 63 days after the first vaccine or placebo injection. Assay used: immunoSEQ multiplex PCR; TCRdb lists only in-frame clones, some missing. The data contain about 250,000 clones, around 87% of them seen just once; the ten biggest clones take up less than 3.5%. Material: peripheral blood, obtained in a trial of Ad26.COV2.S vaccine versus placebo. The receptors here all came from a person between 18 and 65 years old who received the Ad26.COV2.S COVID-19 vaccine or a placebo.

This clone turned up a few times. V usage is TRBV19 and J usage is TRBJ1-4, with 7 nucleotides matching TRBD1. This CDR3 comprises 15 residues. Germline-derived CDR1 and CDR2 are LNHDA and SQIVND (reference sequence). The V gene end was trimmed by 3 bases and the J gene end by 4 bases; junction bases not matched to a gene: 5. The DNA of the CDR3 is TGTGCCAGTAGTATCACGGGACAGCATAATGAAAAACTGTTTTTT. Translated: CASSITGQHNEKLFF.

This clone has a single count. The CDR3, as DNA: TGTGCCAGCAGTTCTACTGACAGGGGCTACAATGAGCAGTTCTTC. It codes for CASSSTDRGYNEQFF. The V gene is TRBV6-5, the J gene TRBJ2-1; 8 bases are shared with TRBD1. Trimming took 4 bases from V and 3 from J; bases not matched to a gene: 5. This CDR3 contains 15 residues. Germline loops: CDR1 MNHEY, CDR2 SVGAGI.

The CDR3: CASSQVGTGVNEKLFF. Here the CDR3 DNA reads TGTGCCAGCAGCCAAGTAGGGACAGGGGTAAATGAAAAACTGTTTTTT. The gene calls are TRBV3-1 (or the pseudogene TRBV3-2) and TRBJ1-4; 10 nucleotides agree with TRBD1. V shed 1 base and J 5 bases; nucleotides not matched to a gene: 4. Germline loops: CDR1 LGHDT, CDR2 YNNKEL (reference sequence). The CDR3 contains 16 residues.

This chain joins TRBV5-1 and TRBJ1-1, with D possibly TRBD1 on 5 matching bases. CDR1 SGHRS and CDR2 YFSETQ come from the germline V gene. CDR3 size: 13 residues. V lost 2 bases to trimming and J lost 8 bases, with 13 bases between them. The CDR3 is CASSLAQGKEAFF. The CDR3 coding sequence is TGCGCCAGCAGCTTAGCTCAGGGTAAAGAAGCTTTCTTT.

The V call is TRBV10-3, the J call TRBJ2-4; 16 bases are shared with TRBD2. This CDR3 spans 18 amino acids. The germline gives CDR1 ENHRY, CDR2 SYGVKD. Trimming took 10 bases from V and 3 from J; bases not matched to a gene: 12. The CDR3 nucleotides read TGTGCCAGCAACCCGGGACTAGCGGGAGGGCCGGGCAAAAACATTCAGTACTTC. Translation gives CASNPGLAGGPGKNIQYF.

This chain links TRBV18 with TRBJ2-2, with D possibly matching TRBD1 (5 bases). This CDR3 has 16 residues. The ends were cut back, 3 bases at V and 0 bases at J, with 11 bases in the middle. The germline V gene encodes CDR1 KGHSH and CDR2 LQKENI. The DNA for the CDR3 is TGTGCCAGCTCACCCCGACAGCCTTCGAACACCGGGGAGCTGTTTTTT. Translating gives CASSPRQPSNTGELFF.

The chain joins TRBV29-1 to TRBJ2-4, with TRBD2 identical over 7 bases. This CDR3 is built from 15 residues. V lost 4 bases to trimming and J lost 1 base; unmatched junction nucleotides: 7. Germline CDR1 SQVTM, CDR2 ANQGSEA. The CDR3 DNA reads as TGCAGCGTTGTCCCGGGACTACAGGCCAAAAACATTCAGTACTTC. It specifies CSVVPGLQAKNIQYF.

The chain links TRBV25-1 to TRBJ1-6, with D possibly matching TRBD1 (6 bases). The CDR3 is 15 amino acids. V was trimmed by 6 bases and J by 7 bases, leaving 16 bases between them. Germline V gene lookup returns CDR1 MGHDK and CDR2 SYGVNS. DNA for the CDR3: TGTGCCAGCAGCCAACAAGTAGGGGGGAATTCACCCCTCCACTTT. This encodes CASSQQVGGNSPLHF.

The chain couples TRBV6-5 to TRBJ2-7; the D gene is possibly TRBD1 (6 bases). This CDR3 is built from 13 residues. Germline CDR1 and CDR2: MNHEY and SVGAGI. The germline V and J ends were trimmed by 5 bases and 5 bases, with 13 bases remaining between them. The CDR3 here is CASSKQGIHEQYF. The CDR3, as DNA: TGTGCCAGCAGTAAACAGGGAATCCACGAGCAGTACTTC.